This record looks at one T cell receptor beta chain sequence and its context. TCRdb's table, derived via immunoSEQ multiplex PCR, lists solely in-frame clones and lacks some. Here the sample spans about 180,000 clones, 90% being singletons. V lost 0 bases to trimming and J lost 8 bases, with 10 bases between them. Germline CDR1 is SGHDN and CDR2 is FVKESK. This CDR3 is 13 amino acids long. The data were obtained in a study of control samples from healthy donors and cancer patients. Material: blood. The chain recombines TRBV14 with TRBJ1-1; no reliable D call. This receptor was taken from a woman aged 45-65 years in good health. The CDR3 region is CASSQELNSEAFF. The DNA for the CDR3 is TGTGCCAGCAGCCAAGAGTTAAACAGCGAAGCTTTCTTT. Using reference TRBV14 and TRBJ1-1 for the parts outside the CDR3, the full variable domain is EAGVTQFPSHSVIEKGQTVTLRCDPISGHDNLYWYRRVMGKEIKFLLHFVKESKQDESGMPNNRFLAERTGGTYSTLKVQPAELEDSGVYFCASSQELNSEAFFGQGTRLTVV.